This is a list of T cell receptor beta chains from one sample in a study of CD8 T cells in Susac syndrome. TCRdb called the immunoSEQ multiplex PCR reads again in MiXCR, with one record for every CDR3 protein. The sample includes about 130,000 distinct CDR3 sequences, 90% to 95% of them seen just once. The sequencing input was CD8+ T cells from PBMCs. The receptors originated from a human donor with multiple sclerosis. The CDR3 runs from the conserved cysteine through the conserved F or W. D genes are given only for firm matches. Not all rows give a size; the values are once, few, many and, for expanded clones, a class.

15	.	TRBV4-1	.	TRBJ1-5	CASSQDHGSNQPQHF	TGCGCCAGCAGCCAAGATCACGGGAGCAATCAGCCCCAGCATTTT
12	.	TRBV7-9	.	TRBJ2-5	CASSADGETQYF	TGTGCCAGCAGCGCGGATGGGGAGACCCAGTACTTC
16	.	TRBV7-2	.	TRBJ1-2	CASSLIGRTLKRGYTF	TGTGCCAGCAGCCTTATAGGACGGACCCTGAAGAGGGGCTACACCTTC
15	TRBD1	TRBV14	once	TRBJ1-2	CASSQVTGGAEGYTF	TGTGCCAGCAGCCAAGTGACAGGGGGCGCGGAAGGCTACACCTTC
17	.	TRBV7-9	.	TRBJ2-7	CASSLGGSGQSSYEQYF	TGTGCCAGCAGCTTAGGGGGATCCGGGCAAAGCTCCTACGAGCAGTACTTC
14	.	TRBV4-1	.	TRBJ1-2	CASSRDGIPYGYTF	TGCGCCAGCAGTCGGGACGGAATACCCTATGGCTACACCTTC
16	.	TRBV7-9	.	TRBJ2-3	CASSTLPGTSTDTQYF	TGTGCCAGCAGTACCCTCCCCGGGACGAGCACAGATACGCAGTATTTT
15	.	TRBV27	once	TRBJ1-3	CASSLSRGPGNTIYF	TGTGCCAGCAGTTTATCACGGGGGCCGGGAAACACCATATATTTT
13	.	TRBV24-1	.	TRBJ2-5	CATSDPMKETQYF	TGTGCCACCAGTGATCCGATGAAAGAGACCCAGTACTTC
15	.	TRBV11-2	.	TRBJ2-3	CASSFLMAGTDTQYF	TGTGCCAGCAGCTTTCTTATGGCGGGCACAGATACGCAGTATTTT
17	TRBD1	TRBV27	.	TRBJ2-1	CASSLTPGQGSWNEQFF	TGTGCCAGCAGTCTTACCCCGGGACAGGGTTCTTGGAATGAGCAGTTCTTC
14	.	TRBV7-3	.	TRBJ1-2	CASSLNGDTYGYTF	TGTGCCAGCAGCTTAAATGGGGACACCTATGGCTACACCTTC
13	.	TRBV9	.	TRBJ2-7	CASSVGDISEQYF	TGTGCCAGCAGCGTAGGTGATATTTCCGAGCAGTACTTC
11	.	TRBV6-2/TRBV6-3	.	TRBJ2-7	CASTPLWEQYF	TGTGCCAGCACCCCCTTGTGGGAGCAGTACTTC
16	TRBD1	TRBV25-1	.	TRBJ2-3	CASSARPGQVTDTQYF	TGTGCCAGCAGTGCTCGTCCGGGACAGGTCACAGATACGCAGTATTTT
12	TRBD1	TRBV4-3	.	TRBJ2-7	CASGNRGDEQYF	TGCGCCAGCGGAAACAGGGGAGACGAGCAGTACTTC
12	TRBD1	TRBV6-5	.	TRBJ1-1	CASSLDRVVAFF	TGTGCCAGCAGCTTGGACAGGGTAGTAGCTTTCTTT
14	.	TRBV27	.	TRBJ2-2	CASSLGAIPGELFF	TGTGCCAGCAGTTTAGGGGCGATCCCCGGGGAGCTGTTTTTT
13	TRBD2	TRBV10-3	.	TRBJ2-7	CAISLLAGPRMYF	TGTGCCATCAGCCTACTAGCGGGACCGAGGATGTACTTC
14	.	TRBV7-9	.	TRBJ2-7	CASSLGPIHYEQYF	TGTGCCAGCAGCTTGGGACCCATCCACTACGAGCAGTACTTC
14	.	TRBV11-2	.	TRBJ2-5	CASSLLSSGETQYF	TGTGCCAGCAGCCTCCTCTCCTCCGGGGAGACCCAGTACTTC
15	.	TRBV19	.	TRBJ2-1	CASSPQAVSYNEQFF	TGTGCCAGTAGTCCCCAAGCGGTCTCCTACAATGAGCAGTTCTTC
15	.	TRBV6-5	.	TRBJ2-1	CASSYSLLADNEQFF	TGTGCCAGCAGTTACTCGTTACTAGCCGACAATGAGCAGTTCTTC